This T cell receptor beta chain came from a study of shared clonotypes between healthy human individuals (dated by TCRdb to 2018 to 2021). Concerning the study at large: The cohort comprised a couple of women and three men aged 18 to 49 years. For each donor, CD4 naive and CD4 memory were each given three plates, CD8 naive was given two plates, and CD8 memory was given one plate. Leukapheresis yielded between about 0.85 and 9 billion PBMCs per donor. To increase sequencing depth and limit assay-specific biases, different laboratories used diverse techniques to prepare libraries and sequence TCR repertoires. To estimate repertoire size and how much clonotypes are shared between individuals, the study performed deep sequencing of blood TCR repertoires from a handful of healthy adults. Summary of the overall study and its limitations: Compared with non-shared clonotypes, the clonotypes found in all four sorted-subset donors had higher generation probabilities. Pairwise subsampling indicated that sequencing depth was expected to affect the degree of clonotype sharing among donors. The genetic and exposure-history diversity represented was limited by the small number of donors. Sampling was restricted to blood, and TCR repertoires in tissue are likely to differ from TCR repertoires in blood. Even with the large sequencing depth, rarefaction of the sorted-subset datasets indicated that sequencing was incomplete. Sharing across a few donors was observed for around 5% of naive CD4, over 3% of naive CD8, roughly 2.4% of memory CD4, and around 0.42% of memory CD8 clonotypes. Estimated clonotype richness was generally larger for naive than for memory subsets.

CDR1 and CDR2 are read off the germline V gene as MNHNS and SASEGT. V is clipped by 5 bases and J by 1 base, and the sequence between their germline boundaries is 8 bases long. The CDR3 spans 13 residues, from the cysteine through the phenylalanine. CDR3 DNA is the only sequence kept; it has 39 bases, read in frame from the first base. Healthy HIV-negative adults with no recently reported acute infections or vaccinations were included as donors. All donors were Caucasian adults living in Nashville, Tennessee, USA. Magnetic negative selection was used to enrich CD4+ T cells, after which naive cells were positively selected on CD45RA and the negative fraction became the memory subset. Blood was collected by leukapheresis, and PBMCs were isolated by Ficoll-Histopaque density gradient centrifugation and then cryopreserved in liquid nitrogen vapor phase. Analytical flow cytometry was used to check the purity and quantity of each magnetically sorted T cell population. Each sorted fraction had its genomic DNA isolated and then quantified by UV absorbance on a Nanodrop 2000c.

As concerns this clone: Its antigen is unknown. Base qualities were left out, and no much larger clone turns up one base away. Other DNA sequences in this sample translate to the same CDR3.

Using the deep immunoSEQ assay, TCR CDR3 regions were amplified from genomic DNA by multiplex PCR. For each cell subset, the extracted genomic DNA was distributed evenly across all wells of several immunoSEQ 96-well plates, and each plate served as one replicate. For sorted subsets, around 0.2 ug of genomic DNA, equivalent to about 30,000 T cell genomes, went into each replicate PCR. Purified libraries were quantified with a Qubit 3.0 fluorometer, sized on a Bioanalyzer 2100, and re-quantified with the KAPA Library Quantification kit. Every immunoSEQ 96-well plate was sequenced on a separate single-read 150-cycle Illumina NextSeq 550 flow cell. For the original study's pipeline: The immunoSEQ output contained only junctional sequences without quality scores, so filtering could not match that applied to full-length reads. Sequences were annotated with PyIR, a Python wrapper for IgBLAST v1.9, using IMGT germline references to assign V/J genes and CDR3. Reads were filtered out if the reads had weak V/J assignments (E-value above 1e-6), no CDR3, stop codons, out-of-frame junctions, or ambiguous translated residues. V3J clonotypes were defined as sequences sharing an identical inferred V gene, J gene, and CDR3 amino acid sequence. Percentage overlap between repertoires was computed as shared unique clonotypes divided by the size of the smaller repertoire. Richness of each repertoire was evaluated using RTK rarefaction, the Chao1 estimator, and Recon v2.1 estimates of unobserved clonotypes. OLGA was used to compute generation probabilities for all TCRbeta clonotypes that the gDNA method yielded from a few donors. TCRdb retrieved this table from immuneACCESS and kept in-frame rearrangements only. Not all clones are present; in checked studies, unresolved V genes account for under half, and no reason is known for the remainder. For V, J and clone size, that table is used; D and trimming come from the DNA. The sample profile shows some 550,000 clones; more than 95% of them were found once. Less than 0.065% of the sample is held by the ten biggest clonotypes.

The sample consisted of naive CD4+ T cells sorted from blood. The cell subset or site label on this specimen signifies: CD45RA+ positively selected. The source is a woman in her thirties in good health. The rearranged segments are TRBV6-1 and TRBJ1-1, and TRBD1 may be the D gene, going by 6 matching bases. The DNA sequence is given as TGTGCCAGCAGTCAACAGGGGAACACTGAAGCTTTCTTT. This sequence encodes CASSQQGNTEAFF.